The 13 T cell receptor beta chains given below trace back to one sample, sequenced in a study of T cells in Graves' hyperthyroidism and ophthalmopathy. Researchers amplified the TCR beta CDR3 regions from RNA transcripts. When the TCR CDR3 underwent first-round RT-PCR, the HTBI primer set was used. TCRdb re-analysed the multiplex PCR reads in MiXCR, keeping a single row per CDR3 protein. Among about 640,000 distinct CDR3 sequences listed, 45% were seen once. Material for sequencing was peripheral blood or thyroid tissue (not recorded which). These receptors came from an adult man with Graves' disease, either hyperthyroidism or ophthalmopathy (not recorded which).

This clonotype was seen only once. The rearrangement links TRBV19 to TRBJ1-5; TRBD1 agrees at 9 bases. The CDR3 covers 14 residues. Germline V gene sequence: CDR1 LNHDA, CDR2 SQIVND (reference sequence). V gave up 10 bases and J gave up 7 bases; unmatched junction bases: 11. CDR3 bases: TGTGCCACATGGGACAGGGTGGGGGGCCAGCCCCAGCATTTT. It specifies CATWDRVGGQPQHF.

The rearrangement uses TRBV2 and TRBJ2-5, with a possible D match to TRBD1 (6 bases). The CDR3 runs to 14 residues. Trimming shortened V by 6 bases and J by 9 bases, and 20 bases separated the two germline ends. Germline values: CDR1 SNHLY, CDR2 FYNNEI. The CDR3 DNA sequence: TGTGCCAGCAGCACCGGGACACGCAATCAGCCCCAGTACTTC. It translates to CASSTGTRNQPQYF.

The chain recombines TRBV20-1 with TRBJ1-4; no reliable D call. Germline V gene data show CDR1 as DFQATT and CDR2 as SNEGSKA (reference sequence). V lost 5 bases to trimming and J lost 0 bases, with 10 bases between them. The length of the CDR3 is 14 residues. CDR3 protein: CSAYYGATNEKLFF. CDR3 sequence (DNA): TGCAGTGCTTACTATGGGGCAACTAATGAAAAACTGTTTTTT.

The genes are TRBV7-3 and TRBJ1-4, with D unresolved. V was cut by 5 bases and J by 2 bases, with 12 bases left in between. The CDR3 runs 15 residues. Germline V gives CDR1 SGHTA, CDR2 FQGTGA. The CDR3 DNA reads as TGTGCCAGCAGCGTTGCGCCAGGCACTAATGAAAAACTGTTTTTT. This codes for CASSVAPGTNEKLFF.

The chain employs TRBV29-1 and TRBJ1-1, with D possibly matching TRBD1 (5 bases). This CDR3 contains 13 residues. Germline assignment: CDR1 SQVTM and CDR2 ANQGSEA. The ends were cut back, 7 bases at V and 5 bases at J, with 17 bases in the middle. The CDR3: CSAARGVGTEAFF. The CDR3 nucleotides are TGCAGCGCCGCTCGGGGGGTCGGAACTGAAGCTTTCTTT.

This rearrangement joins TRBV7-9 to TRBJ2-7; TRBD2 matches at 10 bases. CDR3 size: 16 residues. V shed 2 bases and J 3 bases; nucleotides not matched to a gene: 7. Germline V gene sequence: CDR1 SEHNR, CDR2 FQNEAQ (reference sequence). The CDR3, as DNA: TGTGCCAGCAGCTTAAATTCGGCTAGCGGGAGCTACGAGCAGTACTTC. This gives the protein CASSLNSASGSYEQYF.

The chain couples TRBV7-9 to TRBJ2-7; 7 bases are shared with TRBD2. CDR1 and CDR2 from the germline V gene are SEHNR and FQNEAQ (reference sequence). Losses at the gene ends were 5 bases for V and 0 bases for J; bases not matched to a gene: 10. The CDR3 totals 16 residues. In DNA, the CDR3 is TGTGCCAGCAGCGCGGGACCTAGCGGAAGCTCCTACGAGCAGTACTTC. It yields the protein CASSAGPSGSSYEQYF.

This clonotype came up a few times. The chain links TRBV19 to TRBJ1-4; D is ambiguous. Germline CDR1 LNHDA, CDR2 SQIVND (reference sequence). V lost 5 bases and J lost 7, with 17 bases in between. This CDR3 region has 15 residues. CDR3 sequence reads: CASSSLEGRSEKLFF. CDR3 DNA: TGTGCCAGTAGTTCCTTGGAGGGCCGATCTGAAAAACTGTTTTTT.

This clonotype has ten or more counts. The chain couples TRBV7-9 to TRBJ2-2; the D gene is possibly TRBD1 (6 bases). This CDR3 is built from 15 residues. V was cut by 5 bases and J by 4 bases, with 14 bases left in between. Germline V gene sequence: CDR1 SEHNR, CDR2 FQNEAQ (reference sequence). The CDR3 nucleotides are TGTGCCAGCAGCGAGTTACAGGGATTCACCGGGGAGCTGTTTTTT. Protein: CASSELQGFTGELFF.

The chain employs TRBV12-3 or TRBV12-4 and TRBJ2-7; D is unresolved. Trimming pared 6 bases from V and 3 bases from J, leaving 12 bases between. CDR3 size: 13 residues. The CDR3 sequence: CASSQVDIYEQYF. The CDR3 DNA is TGTGCCAGCAGCCAGGTGGATATCTACGAGCAGTACTTC.

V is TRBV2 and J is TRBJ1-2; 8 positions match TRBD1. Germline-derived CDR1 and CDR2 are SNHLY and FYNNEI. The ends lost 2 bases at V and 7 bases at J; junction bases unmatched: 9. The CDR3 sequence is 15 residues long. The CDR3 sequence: CASSEHQGAKGGYTF. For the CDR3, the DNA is TGTGCCAGCAGTGAACATCAGGGGGCCAAGGGTGGCTACACCTTC.

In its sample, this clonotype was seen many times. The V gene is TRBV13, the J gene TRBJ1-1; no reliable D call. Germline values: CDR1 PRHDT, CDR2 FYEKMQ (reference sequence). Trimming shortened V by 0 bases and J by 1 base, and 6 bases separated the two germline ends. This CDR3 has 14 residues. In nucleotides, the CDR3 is TGTGCCAGCAGCTTAGGACGGAAGAACACTGAAGCTTTCTTT. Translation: CASSLGRKNTEAFF.

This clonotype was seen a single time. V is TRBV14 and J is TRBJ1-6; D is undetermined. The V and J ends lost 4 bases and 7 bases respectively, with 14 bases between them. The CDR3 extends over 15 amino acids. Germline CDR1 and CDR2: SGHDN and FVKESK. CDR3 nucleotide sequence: TGTGCCAGCAGCCTGACTAGGCAAGAGAATTCACCCCTCCACTTT. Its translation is CASSLTRQENSPLHF.